This T cell receptor (beta chain) derives from a study of cytomegalovirus exposure and HLA in healthy donors. It was with 60 Vbeta and 13 Jbeta primers that the PCR ran. The method was immunoSEQ multiplex PCR; TCRdb's version includes in-frame clones alone and lacks a portion of them. This table has 100,000 to 150,000 clones, about 81% appearing once. The germline gives CDR1 SGHDT, CDR2 YYEEEE. The CDR3 totals 12 residues. V lost 2 bases to trimming and J lost 9 bases, with 9 bases between them. Source material: PBMCs. The source of this sequence is a woman aged 25 to 45 in good health and CMV-seronegative. This chain uses TRBV5-6 with TRBJ2-4; D is uncertain. CDR3 loop: CASSFTSRIQYF. The CDR3 nucleotides are TGTGCCAGCAGCTTTACCAGTCGCATTCAGTACTTC.